This T cell receptor beta chain emerged from a study of early T cells in non-severe SARS-CoV-2 infection. As for the study in general: Sequencing of unsorted whole blood was done on bulk RNA, leaving chains unpaired. The study, taken as a whole, reports: Matching with VDJdb favored anti-spike CD8 responses (missing private and CD4 specificities).

Losses at the gene ends were 5 bases for V and 12 bases for J; bases not matched to a gene: 13. The CDR3 is 13 residues long. CDR1 SGHRS and CDR2 YFSETQ come from the germline V gene. The sample holds many counts of this clonotype. Its specificity is unknown. TCRdb fed the 5' RACE reads into MiXCR, producing one record per CDR3 protein. The sample contains about 110,000 distinct CDR3 sequences, about 12% of which appear only once. This TCR was recovered from an adult who was a healthcare worker with PCR-confirmed SARS-CoV-2 infection or an uninfected control (not recorded which). The sample consisted of whole blood. The chain employs TRBV5-1 and TRBJ1-1; 7 positions match TRBD1. DNA for the CDR3: TGCGCCAGCAGGCGGGGACAGAACCTTGGGACTTTCTTT. The encoded protein is CASRRGQNLGTFF.